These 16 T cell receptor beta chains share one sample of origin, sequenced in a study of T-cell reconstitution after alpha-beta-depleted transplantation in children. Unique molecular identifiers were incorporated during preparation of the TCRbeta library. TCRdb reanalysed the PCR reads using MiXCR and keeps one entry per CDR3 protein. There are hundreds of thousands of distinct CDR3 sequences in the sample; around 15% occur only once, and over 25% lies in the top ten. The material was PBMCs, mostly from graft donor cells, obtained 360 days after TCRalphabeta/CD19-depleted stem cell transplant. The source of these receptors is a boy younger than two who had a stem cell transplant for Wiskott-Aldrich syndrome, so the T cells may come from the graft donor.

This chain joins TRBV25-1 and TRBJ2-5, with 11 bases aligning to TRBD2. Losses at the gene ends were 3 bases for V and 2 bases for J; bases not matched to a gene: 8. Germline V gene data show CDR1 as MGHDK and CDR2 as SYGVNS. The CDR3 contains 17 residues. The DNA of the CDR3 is TGTGCCAGCAGTGAGACGTTACTAGCGGGGGTTCAAGAGACCCAGTACTTC. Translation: CASSETLLAGVQETQYF.

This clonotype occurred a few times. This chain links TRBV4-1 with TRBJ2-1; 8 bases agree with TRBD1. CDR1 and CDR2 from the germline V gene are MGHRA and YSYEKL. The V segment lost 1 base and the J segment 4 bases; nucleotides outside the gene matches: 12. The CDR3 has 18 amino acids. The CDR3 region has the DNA TGCGCCAGCAGCCAAGGGGGACAGGTCCTTACGGGTTACAATGAGCAGTTCTTC. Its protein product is CASSQGGQVLTGYNEQFF.

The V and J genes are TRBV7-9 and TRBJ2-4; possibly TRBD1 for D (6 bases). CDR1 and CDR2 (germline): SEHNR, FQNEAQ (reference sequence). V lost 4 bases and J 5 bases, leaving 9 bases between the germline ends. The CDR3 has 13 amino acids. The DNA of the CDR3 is TGTGCCAGCAGCTCGACAGGTGAAAACATTCAGTACTTC. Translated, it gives CASSSTGENIQYF.

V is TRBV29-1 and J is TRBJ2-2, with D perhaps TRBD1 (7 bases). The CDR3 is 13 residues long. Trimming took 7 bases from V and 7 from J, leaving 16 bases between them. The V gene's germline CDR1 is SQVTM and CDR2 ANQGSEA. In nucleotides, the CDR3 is TGCAGCGGACAGGGAGGTGGTCGCGGGGAGCTGTTTTTT. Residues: CSGQGGGRGELFF.

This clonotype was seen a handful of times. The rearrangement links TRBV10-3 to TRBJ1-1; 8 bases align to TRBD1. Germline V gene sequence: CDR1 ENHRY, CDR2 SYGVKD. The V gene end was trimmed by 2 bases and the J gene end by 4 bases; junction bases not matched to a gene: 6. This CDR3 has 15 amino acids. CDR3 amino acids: CAISEGAGGGTEAFF. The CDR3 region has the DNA TGTGCCATCAGTGAGGGGGCAGGGGGCGGCACTGAAGCTTTCTTT.

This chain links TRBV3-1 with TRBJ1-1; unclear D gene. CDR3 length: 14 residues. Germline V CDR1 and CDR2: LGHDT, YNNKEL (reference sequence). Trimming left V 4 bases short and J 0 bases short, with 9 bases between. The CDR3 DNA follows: TGTGCCAGCAGCCCCCGCGGTATGAACACTGAAGCTTTCTTT. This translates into CASSPRGMNTEAFF.

CDR3 DNA: TGCGCCAGCAGCCCTTTCATAGGTAGGGACGAGCAGTACTTC. Its protein is CASSPFIGRDEQYF. The chain has TRBV4-3 and TRBJ2-7; no clear D. The CDR3 is 14 residues long. Germline values: CDR1 LGHNA, CDR2 YSLEER. V was cut by 4 bases and J by 5 bases, with 15 bases left in between.

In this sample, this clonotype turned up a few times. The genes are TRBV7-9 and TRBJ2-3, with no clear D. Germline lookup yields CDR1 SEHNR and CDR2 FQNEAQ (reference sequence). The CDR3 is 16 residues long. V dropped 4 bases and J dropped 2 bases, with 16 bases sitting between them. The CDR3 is CASSSAKGTITDTQYF. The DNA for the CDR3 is TGTGCCAGCAGCTCGGCAAAGGGTACCATCACAGATACGCAGTATTTT.

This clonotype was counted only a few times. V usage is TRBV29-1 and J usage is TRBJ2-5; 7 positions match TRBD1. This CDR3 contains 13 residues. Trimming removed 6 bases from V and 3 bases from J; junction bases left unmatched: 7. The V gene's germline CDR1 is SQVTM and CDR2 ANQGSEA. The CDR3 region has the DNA TGCAGCGTCCTCCGGGACAGCAAAGAGACCCAGTACTTC. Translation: CSVLRDSKETQYF.

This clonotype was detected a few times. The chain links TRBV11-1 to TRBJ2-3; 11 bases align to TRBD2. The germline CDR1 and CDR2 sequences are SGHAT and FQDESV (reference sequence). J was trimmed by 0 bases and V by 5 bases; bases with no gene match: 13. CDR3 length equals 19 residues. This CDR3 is CASSHTVLAGGPSTDTQYF. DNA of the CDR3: TGTGCCAGCAGCCACACGGTCCTAGCGGGAGGTCCCAGCACAGATACGCAGTATTTT.

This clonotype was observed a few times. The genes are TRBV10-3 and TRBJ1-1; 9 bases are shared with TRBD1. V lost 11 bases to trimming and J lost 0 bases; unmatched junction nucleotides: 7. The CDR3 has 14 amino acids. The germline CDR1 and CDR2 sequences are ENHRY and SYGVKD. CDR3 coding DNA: TGTGCCGCAACAGGGGGCCCTTTGAACACTGAAGCTTTCTTT. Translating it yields CAATGGPLNTEAFF.

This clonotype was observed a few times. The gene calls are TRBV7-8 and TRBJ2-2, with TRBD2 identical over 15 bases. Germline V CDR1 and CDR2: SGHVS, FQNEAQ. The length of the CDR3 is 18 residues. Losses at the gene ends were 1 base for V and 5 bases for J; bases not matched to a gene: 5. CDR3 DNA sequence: TGTGCCAGCAGCTTAGATGGACTAGCGGGGGGGCTAACCGGGGAGCTGTTTTTT. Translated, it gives CASSLDGLAGGLTGELFF. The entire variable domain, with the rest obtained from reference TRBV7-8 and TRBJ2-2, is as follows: GAGVSQSPRYKVAKRGQDVALRCDPISGHVSLFWYQQALGQGPEFLTYFQNEAQLDKSGLPSDRFFAERPEGSVSTLKIQRTQQEDSAVYLCASSLDGLAGGLTGELFFGEGSRLTVL.

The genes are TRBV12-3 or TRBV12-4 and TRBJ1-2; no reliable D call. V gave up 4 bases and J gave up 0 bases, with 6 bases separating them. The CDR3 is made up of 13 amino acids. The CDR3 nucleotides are TGTGCCAGCAGTTATCGACCTAACTATGGCTACACCTTC. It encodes CASSYRPNYGYTF.

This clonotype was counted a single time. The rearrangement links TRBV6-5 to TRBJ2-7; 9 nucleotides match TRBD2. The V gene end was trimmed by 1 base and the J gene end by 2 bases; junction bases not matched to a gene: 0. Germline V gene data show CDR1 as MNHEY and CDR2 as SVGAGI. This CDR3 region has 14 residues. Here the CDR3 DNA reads TGTGCCAGCAGTTACTTAGCGGGAGCCTACGAGCAGTACTTC. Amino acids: CASSYLAGAYEQYF.

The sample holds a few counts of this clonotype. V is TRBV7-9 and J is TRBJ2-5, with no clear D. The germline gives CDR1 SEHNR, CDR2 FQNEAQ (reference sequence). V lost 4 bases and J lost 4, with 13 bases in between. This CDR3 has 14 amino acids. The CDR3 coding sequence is TGTGCCAGCAGCTCTAGGCTCCTCGGAGAGACCCAGTACTTC. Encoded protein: CASSSRLLGETQYF.

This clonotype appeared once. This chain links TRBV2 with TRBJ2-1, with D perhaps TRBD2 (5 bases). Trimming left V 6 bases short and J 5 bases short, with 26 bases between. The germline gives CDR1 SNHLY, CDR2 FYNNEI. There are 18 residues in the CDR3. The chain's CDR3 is CASRTPYLTSWEHNEQFF. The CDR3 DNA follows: TGTGCCAGCAGAACACCATACCTTACTAGTTGGGAACACAATGAGCAGTTCTTC.